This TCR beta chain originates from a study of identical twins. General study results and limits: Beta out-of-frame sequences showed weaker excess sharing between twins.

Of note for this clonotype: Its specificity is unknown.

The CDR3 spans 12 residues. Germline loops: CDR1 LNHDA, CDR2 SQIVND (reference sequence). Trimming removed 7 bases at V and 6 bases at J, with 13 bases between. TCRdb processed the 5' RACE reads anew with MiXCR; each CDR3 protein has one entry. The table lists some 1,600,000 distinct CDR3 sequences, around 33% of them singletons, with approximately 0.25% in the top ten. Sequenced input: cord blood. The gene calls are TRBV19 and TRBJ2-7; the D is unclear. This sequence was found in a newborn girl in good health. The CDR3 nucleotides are TGTGCCAGTAAGGGCGGCCTACTCGAGCAGTACTTC. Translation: CASKGGLLEQYF. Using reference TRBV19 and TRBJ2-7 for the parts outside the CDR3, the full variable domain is DGGITQSPKYLFRKEGQNVTLSCEQNLNHDAMYWYRQDPGQGLRLIYYSQIVNDFQKGDIAEGYSVSREKKESFPLTVTSAQKNPTAFYLCASKGGLLEQYFGPGTRLTVT.